The TCR beta chain under discussion was sequenced for a study of T cell responses to AZD1222 COVID-19 vaccine (dated by TCRdb to the early 2020s). About the full investigation: A total of 230 or so trial participants underwent TCR sequencing, of whom roughly 210 received two doses of AZD1222 and some 25 received two doses of the MenACWY control vaccine. Trial participants were enrolled into age subgroups of 18-55, 56-69 and 70-plus years, which contained roughly 150, 30 and 60 TCR-sequenced participants, respectively. General findings and caveats noted by the study authors: Conclusions about previously exposed vaccinees were limited because only a handful of AZD1222 recipients were SARS-CoV-2 seropositive at baseline. Reportedly, close to half of the unique spike-specific TCRs recognized epitopes lying outside the regions that are mutated in the B.1.351 and B.1.1.7 variants. Because no day 14 peak-response samples were available, repertoires were characterized only after the peak T cell response. Most participants were white British and females outnumbered males, and the authors suggested that clonal diversity may have been underestimated. The 56-69-year group was small, and its depth increase did not reach significance, likely because of low power. Vaccine-associated CD4 TCRs spanned the whole spike protein, with dominant responses in regions 160-218 and 743-854. After two AZD1222 doses, both the breadth and the depth of spike-specific TCRs were significantly higher than at day 0 and than in MenACWY recipients.

The CDR3 regions of human TCRbeta chains were analyzed by immunosequencing. Concerning the study's data processing: TCRs in the repertoires were matched against a reference library of SARS-CoV-2-specific TCRs that had been generated with the MIRA antigen-specificity platform. Breadth meant the fraction of unique TCRs that were SARS-CoV-2-associated, whereas depth meant the fraction of total T cells that were SARS-CoV-2-associated. Using the MIRA data, each spike-specific TCR was mapped to the spike region that the TCR reacts to and placed in a CD4 or CD8 class. Log10-transformed breadth and depth values were compared by one-way ANOVA with Sidak's multiple comparisons tests. Not all clones reach the TCRdb copy of this immuneACCESS table, which keeps in-frame sequences only. Checked studies attribute under half of the gap to unresolved V genes and leave the rest unexplained. The DNA gave D and trimming, while V, J and clone size come from that table. The sample records approximately 140,000 clones, 92% of which are singletons. About 3.3% of the sample comes from the top ten.

Concerning this clone itself: This receptor's antigen is unknown. Base qualities were left out, and no much larger clone turns up one base away.

The CDR3 starts with the cysteine, ends with the phenylalanine, and has 17 residues. Only CDR3 DNA remains: 51 bases, in frame from the first base. The trim is 3 bases for V and 2 bases for J, with a gap of 18 bases between the germline ends. Based on the germline V gene, the CDR1 and CDR2 sequences are ENHRY and SYGVKD. Interpreted using the paper, the time point label stands for: about 28 days (+/-7) after the second vaccine dose. AZD1222 recipients with second doses at about 4 weeks or about 12 weeks were pooled, because spike-specific TCR depth and breadth did not differ between schedules. Vaccinee samples were obtained from the UK trials COV001 and COV002, which included a single-blind randomized controlled phase 2/3 trial of AZD1222 (ChAdOx1 nCoV-19) in healthy adults. Trial participant PBMC samples were collected at day 0 and day 28 after the second dose for TCRbeta chain sequencing.

Here the sequenced sample was peripheral blood, taken 28 days after the second AZD1222 dose. This clonotype was sampled from an adult who received the AZD1222 COVID-19 vaccine. In this chain, TRBV10-3 is recombined with TRBJ2-3, and the D gene may be TRBD2, 6 bases matching. The CDR3 protein: CAISDLVGGTSTDTQYF. The DNA sequence reads TGTGCCATCAGTGATCTAGTAGGCGGGACCTCCACAGATACGCAGTATTTT.